The 5 T cell receptor beta chains presented below share a single source sample, sequenced in a study of CD8 T cells in ankylosing spondylitis. From the 5' RACE reads, TCRdb called clonotypes with MiXCR, one entry per CDR3 protein. This table has 290,000 or so distinct CDR3 sequences, roughly 20% appearing once. The sequencing sample was made of blood, either unsorted or a sorted T cell fraction (not recorded which). Receptors were obtained from a female donor with ankylosing spondylitis or in good health (not recorded which).

This clonotype showed up just a few times. The J gene is TRBJ2-1, the V gene TRBV25-1; D possibly corresponds to TRBD1 (5 bases). Trimming stripped 6 bases from V and 3 bases from J, with 24 bases between. The CDR3 spans 18 residues. Germline CDR1 reads MGHDK; CDR2 reads SYGVNS. The chain's CDR3 is CASSYAYHDSSSYNEQFF. The CDR3 DNA is TGTGCCAGCAGCTACGCCTACCACGACAGTTCCAGCTACAATGAGCAGTTCTTC.

This rearrangement joins TRBV2 to TRBJ2-7; D may be TRBD1 (5 bases). The CDR3 is 13 residues long. Germline CDR1 reads SNHLY; CDR2 reads FYNNEI. The V and J ends lost 8 bases and 0 bases respectively, with 11 bases between them. The CDR3 here is CASGLDTSYEQYF. CDR3 bases: TGTGCCAGCGGTCTGGACACCTCCTACGAGCAGTACTTC.

The chain links TRBV6-2 or TRBV6-3 to TRBJ2-2, with 7 nucleotides matching TRBD2. The trim removed 1 base at V and 7 bases at J, leaving 3 bases unmatched. The CDR3 consists of 14 residues. Germline V gives CDR1 MNHEY, CDR2 SVGEGT. The CDR3 region is CASSYFTSVGELFF. The CDR3 bases are TGTGCCAGCAGTTACTTTACTAGCGTCGGGGAGCTGTTTTTT.

This clonotype was seen repeatedly, ten times or more. The chain is built from TRBV4-3 and TRBJ2-7, with TRBD1 as a possible D gene (5 bases). This CDR3 region has 18 residues. Trimming took 1 base from V and 7 from J, leaving 26 bases between them. From germline, CDR1 is LGHNA and CDR2 YSLEER. The CDR3 loop reads CASSQARQGVKSLREQYF. The CDR3 bases are TGCGCCAGCAGCCAAGCGAGGCAGGGTGTTAAGAGTTTACGAGAGCAGTACTTC.

This clonotype was seen only a few times. The chain recombines TRBV12-3 or TRBV12-4 with TRBJ1-1; no firm D call. There are 12 residues in the CDR3. V lost 5 bases to trimming and J lost 8 bases, with 12 bases between them. The CDR3 sequence is CASSVRLGEAFF. The CDR3 region has the DNA TGTGCCAGCAGTGTAAGGTTAGGGGAAGCTTTCTTT.